What follows are 27 T cell receptor beta chains derived from one specimen sequenced in a study of cytomegalovirus exposure and HLA in healthy donors. PCR was performed using 60 Vbeta and 13 Jbeta primers. The method was immunoSEQ multiplex PCR; TCRdb's version includes in-frame clones alone and lacks a portion of them. This sample has about 180,000 clones, with around 80% found just once. The sequenced sample consisted of PBMCs. The source of these receptors is a middle-aged man in good health and CMV-seronegative.

The chain has TRBV28 and TRBJ2-7, with TRBD2 matching 11 bases. The CDR3 extends over 17 amino acids. CDR1 and CDR2 from the germline V gene are MDHEN and SYDVKM. V shed 3 bases, J shed 0 bases, and the junction held 7 bases outside the gene matches. The CDR3 region is CASSLPTSGKSSYEQYF. CDR3 nucleotides: TGTGCCAGCAGTTTGCCGACTAGCGGGAAGAGCTCCTACGAGCAGTACTTC.

The chain combines TRBV27 with TRBJ2-7, with D possibly TRBD2 on 7 matching bases. Trimming pared 5 bases from V and 0 bases from J, leaving 26 bases between. The V gene's germline CDR1 is MNHEY and CDR2 SMNVEV (reference sequence). The CDR3 consists of 19 residues. DNA for the CDR3: TGTGCCAGCAGTCCGTCGGGCCTAGGGGGAGCGGGGAGCTCCTACGAGCAGTACTTC. It codes for CASSPSGLGGAGSSYEQYF.

The chain joins TRBV30 to TRBJ2-7, with D possibly matching TRBD1 (6 bases). This CDR3 comprises 11 residues. Germline assignment: CDR1 GTSNPN and CDR2 SVGIG (reference sequence). The germline V and J ends were trimmed by 4 bases and 3 bases, with 7 bases remaining between them. Here the CDR3 DNA reads TGTGCCTGGAACAGGGACTACGAGCAGTACTTC. Residues: CAWNRDYEQYF.

The CDR3: CASSLAEGAGPGEQYF. The CDR3 DNA follows: TGCGCCAGCAGCTTGGCCGAGGGGGCAGGGCCGGGCGAGCAGTACTTC. The chain joins TRBV5-1 to TRBJ2-7; 7 nucleotides agree with TRBD1. The CDR3 length is 16 residues. V shed 0 bases, J shed 6 bases, and the junction held 12 bases outside the gene matches. Germline V gene sequence: CDR1 SGHRS, CDR2 YFSETQ.

There are a few counts of this clone. This chain joins TRBV5-1 and TRBJ2-5; maybe TRBD1 (6 bases). Germline V lookup: CDR1 SGHRS, CDR2 YFSETQ. Trimming left V 4 bases short and J 3 bases short, with 13 bases between. There are 14 residues in the CDR3. The CDR3 DNA sequence: TGCGCCAGCAGCCGAGGGACAACGGAAGAGACCCAGTACTTC. Its translation: CASSRGTTEETQYF.

This chain uses TRBV27 with TRBJ1-6, with a tentative D call TRBD1 (5 bases). Looked up from germline, CDR1 is MNHEY and CDR2 is SMNVEV (reference sequence). The CDR3 extends over 16 amino acids. Trimming removed 5 bases at V and 8 bases at J, with 19 bases between. The CDR3, as DNA: TGTGCCAGCAGTCCCCTCCGGGTAGGGGTTCATTCACCCCTCCACTTT. Protein product: CASSPLRVGVHSPLHF.

This chain's CDR3 is CASSLGGRYEQYF. The CDR3 bases are TGTGCCAGCAGTTTAGGGGGGAGGTACGAGCAGTACTTC. The gene calls are TRBV28 and TRBJ2-5; maybe TRBD2 (6 bases). Matching the DNA end better, TRBJ2-7 makes the J call doubtful. The germline V gene has CDR1 MDHEN and CDR2 SYDVKM. The CDR3 length is 13 residues.

The chain is built from TRBV7-2 and TRBJ2-5, with D perhaps matching TRBD2 (6 bases). Per the germline V gene, CDR1 is SGHTA and CDR2 is FQGNSA. This CDR3 has 15 residues. Trimming took off 5 bases at V and 3 bases at J, with 16 bases between the two ends. The CDR3 sequence: CASSTSGTFEETQYF. The DNA of the CDR3 is TGTGCCAGCAGCACTTCCGGGACTTTCGAAGAGACCCAGTACTTC.

This clone appeared a few times. J is TRBJ1-4 and V is TRBV12-2; the D call of TRBD1 is as the table states it, not checked on the DNA. TRBV12-2 is termed a pseudogene. The CDR3 extends over 19 amino acids. CDR3 nucleotide sequence: TGTGCAAGTCGCTTAGAAGACGGGGACAGGGTAAGGTCTAATGAAAAACTGTTTTTT. It specifies CASRLEDGDRVRSNEKLFF.

This clone showed up just a few times. The J gene is TRBJ2-7, the V gene TRBV11-2; 7 bases agree with TRBD2. The germline gives CDR1 SGHAT, CDR2 FQNNGV. CDR3 length: 13 amino acids. The ends lost 8 bases at V and 2 bases at J; junction bases unmatched: 6. The CDR3 reads CASSGLLTYEQYF. The CDR3 DNA is TGTGCCAGCTCGGGACTACTTACCTACGAGCAGTACTTC.

This clone was seen only a few times. The rearrangement uses TRBV30 and TRBJ1-2; TRBD1 is a possible D gene (6 bases). Germline lookup yields CDR1 GTSNPN and CDR2 SVGIG (reference sequence). This CDR3 region has 15 residues. V was trimmed by 6 bases and J by 1 base, leaving 18 bases between them. The CDR3, as DNA: TGTGCCTGTGAAGGGGGGGGCCAAGATAACTATGGCTACACCTTC. It encodes CACEGGGQDNYGYTF.

CDR3 loop: CASSPRTGSDGYTF. In nucleotides, the CDR3 is TGTGCCAGCAGTCCCCGGACAGGTTCGGATGGCTACACCTTC. This sequence joins TRBV6-4 and TRBJ1-2; 7 bases fit TRBD1. The length of the CDR3 is 14 residues. The germline V gene has CDR1 MRHNA and CDR2 SNTAGT. Trimming at V came to 5 bases and at J to 6 bases, leaving 9 bases not matched to a gene.

This clone was detected only once. The CDR3 DNA follows: TGCGCCAGCAGCTCGGACAGGGGGCTGAGGGAGCAGTACTTC. Its translation: CASSSDRGLREQYF. This chain links TRBV5-1 with TRBJ2-7; the match to TRBD1 covers 11 bases. This CDR3 contains 14 residues. Per germline, CDR1 SGHRS and CDR2 YFSETQ. Losses at the gene ends were 3 bases for V and 7 bases for J; bases not matched to a gene: 6. Variable domain in full (rest from reference TRBV5-1 and TRBJ2-7): KAGVTQTPRYLIKTRGQQVTLSCSPISGHRSVSWYQQTPGQGLQFLFEYFSETQRNKGNFPGRFSGRQFSNSRSEMNVSTLELGDSALYLCASSSDRGLREQYFGPGTRLTVT.

This clone was seen a few times. The chain uses TRBV7-2 and TRBJ1-6; D remains unclear. V shed 7 bases and J shed 12 bases, with 16 bases lying between them. Germline V gene sequence: CDR1 SGHTA, CDR2 FQGNSA. The CDR3 covers 13 residues. CDR3 sequence (DNA): TGTGCCAGCACCCTGGGCCAACCCGGACCCCTCCACTTT. Encoded protein: CASTLGQPGPLHF.

This chain joins TRBV29-1 and TRBJ2-1; 10 bases match TRBD2. The CDR3 contains 18 residues. The germline V gene has CDR1 SQVTM and CDR2 ANQGSEA. Germline trimming cut 0 bases from V and 0 bases from J; bases unmatched to any gene: 8. The CDR3, as DNA: TGCAGCGTTGAAGAGCCTACACTAGCGGGGAGCTCCTACAATGAGCAGTTCTTC. This translates into CSVEEPTLAGSSYNEQFF.

The J gene is TRBJ1-5, the V gene TRBV2; the D gene is possibly TRBD1 (5 bases). This CDR3 contains 15 residues. The germline gives CDR1 SNHLY, CDR2 FYNNEI. The ends were cut back, 3 bases at V and 1 base at J, with 10 bases in the middle. CDR3 bases: TGTGCCAGCAGTGACGGGGGAGGGAGCAATCAGCCCCAGCATTTT. It specifies CASSDGGGSNQPQHF.

This clone occurred once. This rearrangement joins TRBV4-2 to TRBJ1-5; TRBD1 matches 9 bases. The CDR3 contains 16 residues. V shed 0 bases and J 7 bases; nucleotides not matched to a gene: 7. Germline values: CDR1 LGHNA, CDR2 YNFKEQ. Here the CDR3 DNA reads TGTGCCAGCAGCCAAGATCGACAGGGGGTCTACCAGCCCCAGCATTTT. This translates into CASSQDRQGVYQPQHF.

This clone was found once. The chain carries TRBV11-2 and TRBJ2-3; D remains unclear. CDR1 SGHAT and CDR2 FQNNGV come from the germline V gene. V dropped 10 bases and J dropped 5 bases, with 16 bases sitting between them. The CDR3 loop spans 13 amino acids. DNA of the CDR3: TGTGCCATCCACGACTGGCTTCAAGATACGCAGTATTTT. This codes for CAIHDWLQDTQYF.

In this sample, this clone turned up once. CDR3 sequence: CASSPPRWSGGVNTGELFF. The CDR3 DNA follows: TGTGCCAGCAGTCCCCCCCGGTGGTCGGGGGGGGTGAACACCGGGGAGCTGTTTTTT. The chain combines TRBV27 with TRBJ2-2; 8 positions agree with TRBD2. Unmatched junction bases numbered 15, after V lost 5 bases and J lost 1 base. Per the germline V gene, CDR1 is MNHEY and CDR2 is SMNVEV (reference sequence). The CDR3 loop spans 19 amino acids.

V and J are TRBV5-1 and TRBJ2-1, with D possibly TRBD1 on 6 matching bases. Trimming left V 1 base short and J 4 bases short, with 12 bases between. The CDR3 covers 15 residues. Germline V gene sequence: CDR1 SGHRS, CDR2 YFSETQ. The DNA for the CDR3 is TGCGCCAGCAGCTTGCAGGGACATTCTTACAATGAGCAGTTCTTC. Translated: CASSLQGHSYNEQFF.

The chain joins TRBV18 to TRBJ1-5, with TRBD1 matching 7 bases. V gave up 4 bases and J gave up 2 bases; unmatched junction bases: 8. Germline V lookup: CDR1 KGHSH, CDR2 LQKENI. This CDR3 has 16 residues. CDR3 region: CASSRETGDRNQPQHF. The CDR3, as DNA: TGTGCCAGCTCACGAGAAACAGGGGATCGCAATCAGCCCCAGCATTTT.

The gene calls are TRBV9 and TRBJ2-7; a possible D gene is TRBD2 (5 bases). The length of the CDR3 is 14 residues. Per the germline V gene, CDR1 is SGDLS and CDR2 is YYNGEE. Trimming removed 1 base from V and 4 bases from J, with 12 bases in between. CDR3 DNA: TGTGCCAGCAGCGTATCATCGGGGAGATACGAGCAGTACTTC. This codes for CASSVSSGRYEQYF. The variable domain in full, with the rest retrieved from reference TRBV9 and TRBJ2-7, is DSGVTQTPKHLITATGQRVTLRCSPRSGDLSVYWYQQSLDQGLQFLIQYYNGEERAKGNILERFSAQQFPDLHSELNLSSLELGDSALYFCASSVSSGRYEQYFGPGTRLTVT.

The chain joins TRBV18 to TRBJ1-3, with D tentatively TRBD1 (6 bases). V gave up 5 bases and J gave up 0 bases, with 11 bases separating them. In germline, CDR1 is KGHSH, CDR2 LQKENI. The CDR3 spans 15 residues. CDR3 bases: TGTGCCAGCTCAGGGGGCCCGAGCTCTGGAAACACCATATATTTT. It yields the protein CASSGGPSSGNTIYF.

This rearrangement joins TRBV5-1 to TRBJ2-4; 8 bases fit TRBD1. The length of the CDR3 is 16 residues. V shed 1 base, J shed 7 bases, and the junction held 10 bases outside the gene matches. Germline CDR1 and CDR2: SGHRS and YFSETQ. The DNA of the CDR3 is TGCGCCAGCAGCTTGTGGGCCCGACAGGGGACGAACATTCAGTACTTC. It codes for CASSLWARQGTNIQYF.

This chain links TRBV6-5 with TRBJ2-1; the D gene is possibly TRBD2 (6 bases). Deletions cut 6 bases from V and 7 bases from J, with 19 bases between. This CDR3 contains 15 residues. Germline V lookup: CDR1 MNHEY, CDR2 SVGAGI. CDR3 sequence reads: CASRLTAGLVNEQFF. CDR3 DNA: TGTGCCAGCAGACTCACCGCGGGACTGGTAAATGAGCAGTTCTTC.

The chain has TRBV21-1 and TRBJ1-5. TRBV21-1 has pseudogene status. CDR3 length: 18 residues. The CDR3 sequence is CASSPRHREGRSNQPQHF. The CDR3 DNA reads as TGTGCCAGCAGCCCGAGGCATAGGGAGGGACGGAGCAATCAGCCCCAGCATTTT.

J is TRBJ2-7 and V is TRBV14; 11 nucleotides line up with TRBD2. The CDR3 loop spans 16 amino acids. The junction had 13 bases not matched to a gene; V was cut back by 1 base and J by 11 bases. Per germline, CDR1 SGHDN and CDR2 FVKESK. The CDR3 DNA reads TGTGCCAGCAGCCAAGCCCGGGCTAGCGGGGGGTCGGTGGAGTACTTC. It yields the protein CASSQARASGGSVEYF.